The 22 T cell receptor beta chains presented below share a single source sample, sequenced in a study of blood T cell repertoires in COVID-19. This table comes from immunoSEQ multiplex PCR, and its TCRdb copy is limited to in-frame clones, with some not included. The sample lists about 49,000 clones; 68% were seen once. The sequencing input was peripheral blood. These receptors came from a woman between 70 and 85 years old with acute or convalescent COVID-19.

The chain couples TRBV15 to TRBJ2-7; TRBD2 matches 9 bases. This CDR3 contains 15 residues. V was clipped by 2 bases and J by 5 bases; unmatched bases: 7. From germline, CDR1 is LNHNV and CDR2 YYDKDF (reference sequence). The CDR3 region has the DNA TGTGCCACCAGCAGATCCGCGGGAGGGTCCCACGAGCAGTACTTC. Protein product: CATSRSAGGSHEQYF.

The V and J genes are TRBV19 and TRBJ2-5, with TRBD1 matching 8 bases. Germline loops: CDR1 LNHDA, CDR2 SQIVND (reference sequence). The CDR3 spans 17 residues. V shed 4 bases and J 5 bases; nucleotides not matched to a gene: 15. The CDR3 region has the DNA TGTGCCAGTAGTACGACGCCGCGGACAGGGAACAGGGAGACCCAGTACTTC. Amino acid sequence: CASSTTPRTGNRETQYF.

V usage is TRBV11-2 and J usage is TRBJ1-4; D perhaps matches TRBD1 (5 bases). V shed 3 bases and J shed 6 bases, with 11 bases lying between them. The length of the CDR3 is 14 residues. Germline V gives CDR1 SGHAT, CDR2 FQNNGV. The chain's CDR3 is CASSFSGGDEKLFF. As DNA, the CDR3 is TGTGCCAGCAGCTTTTCGGGGGGGGATGAAAAACTGTTTTTT.

CDR3 sequence reads: CASSLEGQGWTDTQYF. CDR3 sequence (DNA): TGCGCCAGCAGCTTGGAGGGACAGGGATGGACAGATACGCAGTATTTT. This chain joins TRBV5-1 and TRBJ2-3; 9 bases agree with TRBD1. The CDR3 extends over 16 amino acids. Germline V lookup: CDR1 SGHRS, CDR2 YFSETQ. Germline trimming cut 0 bases from V and 3 bases from J; bases unmatched to any gene: 5. Filled out from reference TRBV5-1 and TRBJ2-3, the complete variable domain reads KAGVTQTPRYLIKTRGQQVTLSCSPISGHRSVSWYQQTPGQGLQFLFEYFSETQRNKGNFPGRFSGRQFSNSRSEMNVSTLELGDSALYLCASSLEGQGWTDTQYFGPGTRLTVL.

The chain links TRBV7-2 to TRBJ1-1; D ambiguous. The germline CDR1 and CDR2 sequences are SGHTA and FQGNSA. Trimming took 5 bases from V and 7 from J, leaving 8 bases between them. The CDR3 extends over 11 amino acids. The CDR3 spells CASSGPGEAFF. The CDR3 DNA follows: TGTGCCAGCAGCGGTCCAGGTGAAGCTTTCTTT.

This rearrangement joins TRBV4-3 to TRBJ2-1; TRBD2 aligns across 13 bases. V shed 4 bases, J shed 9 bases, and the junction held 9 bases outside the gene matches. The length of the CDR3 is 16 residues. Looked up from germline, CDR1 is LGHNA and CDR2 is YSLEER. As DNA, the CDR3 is TGCGCCAGCAGCCCCTCTTGGGGACTAGCGGGAACTGAGCAGTTCTTC. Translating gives CASSPSWGLAGTEQFF.

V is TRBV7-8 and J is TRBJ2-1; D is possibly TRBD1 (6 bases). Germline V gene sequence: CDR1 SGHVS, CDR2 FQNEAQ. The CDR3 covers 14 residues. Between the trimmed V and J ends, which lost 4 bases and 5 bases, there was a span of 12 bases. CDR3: CASSSRTVNNEQFF. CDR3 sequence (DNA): TGTGCCAGCAGCTCCCGGACAGTAAACAATGAGCAGTTCTTC.

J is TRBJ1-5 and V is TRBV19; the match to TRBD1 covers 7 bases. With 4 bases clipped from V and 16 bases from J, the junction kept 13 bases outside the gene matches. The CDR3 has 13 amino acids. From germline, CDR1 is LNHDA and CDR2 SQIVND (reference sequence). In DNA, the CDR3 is TGTGCCAGTAGTAGTCAGAGGGGGCTCGACTTACATTTT. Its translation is CASSSQRGLDLHF.

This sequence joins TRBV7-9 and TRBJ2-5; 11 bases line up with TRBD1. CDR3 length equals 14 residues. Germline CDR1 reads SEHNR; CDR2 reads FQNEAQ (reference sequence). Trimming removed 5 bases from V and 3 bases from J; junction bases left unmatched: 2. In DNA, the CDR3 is TGTGCCAGCAGCCGGGACAGGGGGGAAGAGACCCAGTACTTC. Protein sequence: CASSRDRGEETQYF.

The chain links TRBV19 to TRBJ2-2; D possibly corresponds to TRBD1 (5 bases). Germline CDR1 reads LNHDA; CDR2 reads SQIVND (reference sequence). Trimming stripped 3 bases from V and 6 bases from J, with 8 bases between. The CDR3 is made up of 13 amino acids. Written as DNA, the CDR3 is TGTGCCAGTAGTATTCGACAGTCCGGGGAGCTGTTTTTT. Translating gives CASSIRQSGELFF. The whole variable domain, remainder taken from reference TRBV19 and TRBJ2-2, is DGGITQSPKYLFRKEGQNVTLSCEQNLNHDAMYWYRQDPGQGLRLIYYSQIVNDFQKGDIAEGYSVSREKKESFPLTVTSAQKNPTAFYLCASSIRQSGELFFGEGSRLTVL.

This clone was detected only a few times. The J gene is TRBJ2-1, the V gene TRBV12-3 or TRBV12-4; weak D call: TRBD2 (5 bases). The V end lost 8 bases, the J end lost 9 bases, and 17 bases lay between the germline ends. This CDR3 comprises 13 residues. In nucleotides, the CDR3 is TGTGCCAGCCTTCCGGCGGGCCGGGGTGAGCAGTTCTTC. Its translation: CASLPAGRGEQFF.

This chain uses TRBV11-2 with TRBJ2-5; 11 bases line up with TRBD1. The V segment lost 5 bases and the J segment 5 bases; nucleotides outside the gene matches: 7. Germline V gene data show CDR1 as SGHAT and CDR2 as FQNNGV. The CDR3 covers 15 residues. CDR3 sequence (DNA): TGTGCCAGCAGCGGAGGACAGGGGGCGATGGAGACCCAGTACTTC. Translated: CASSGGQGAMETQYF.

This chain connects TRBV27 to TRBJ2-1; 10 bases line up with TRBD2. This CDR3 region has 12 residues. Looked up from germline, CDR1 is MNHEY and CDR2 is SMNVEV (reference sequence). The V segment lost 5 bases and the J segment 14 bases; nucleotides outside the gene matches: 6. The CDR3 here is CASSGQGTSEFF. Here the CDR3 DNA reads TGTGCCAGCAGTGGCCAGGGGACTAGCGAGTTCTTC.

The CDR3 protein is CASSLRTANSPLHF. CDR3 DNA: TGTGCCAGCAGTTTAAGGACAGCAAATTCACCCCTCCACTTT. The chain recombines TRBV27 with TRBJ1-6, with a possible D match to TRBD1 (6 bases). Trimming removed 2 bases from V and 7 bases from J, with 9 bases in between. CDR1 and CDR2 from the germline V gene are MNHEY and SMNVEV (reference sequence). The CDR3 runs to 14 residues.

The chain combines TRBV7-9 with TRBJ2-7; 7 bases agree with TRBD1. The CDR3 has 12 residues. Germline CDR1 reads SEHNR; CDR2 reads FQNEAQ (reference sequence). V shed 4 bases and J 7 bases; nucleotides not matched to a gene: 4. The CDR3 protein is CASSYRGDEQYF. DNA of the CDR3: TGTGCCAGCAGCTACAGGGGCGATGAGCAGTACTTC.

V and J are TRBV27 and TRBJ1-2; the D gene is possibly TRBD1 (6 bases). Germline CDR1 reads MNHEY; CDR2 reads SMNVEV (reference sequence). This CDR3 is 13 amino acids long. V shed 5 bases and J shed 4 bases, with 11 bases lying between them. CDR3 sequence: CASSQPGAYGYTF. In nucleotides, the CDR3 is TGTGCCAGCAGTCAGCCAGGGGCCTATGGCTACACCTTC.

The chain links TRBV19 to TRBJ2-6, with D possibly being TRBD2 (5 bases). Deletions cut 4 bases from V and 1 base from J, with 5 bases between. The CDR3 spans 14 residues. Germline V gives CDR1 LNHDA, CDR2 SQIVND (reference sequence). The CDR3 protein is CASSRESGANVLTF. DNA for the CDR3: TGTGCCAGTAGTAGGGAGTCTGGGGCCAACGTCCTGACTTTC. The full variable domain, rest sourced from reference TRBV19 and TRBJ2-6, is DGGITQSPKYLFRKEGQNVTLSCEQNLNHDAMYWYRQDPGQGLRLIYYSQIVNDFQKGDIAEGYSVSREKKESFPLTVTSAQKNPTAFYLCASSRESGANVLTFGAGSRLTVL.

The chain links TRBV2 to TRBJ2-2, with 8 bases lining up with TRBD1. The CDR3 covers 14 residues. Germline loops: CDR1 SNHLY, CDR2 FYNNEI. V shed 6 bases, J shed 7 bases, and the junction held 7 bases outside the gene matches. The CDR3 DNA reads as TGTGCCAGCAGCCTACAGGGGGAGAGCGGGGAGCTGTTTTTT. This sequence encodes CASSLQGESGELFF.

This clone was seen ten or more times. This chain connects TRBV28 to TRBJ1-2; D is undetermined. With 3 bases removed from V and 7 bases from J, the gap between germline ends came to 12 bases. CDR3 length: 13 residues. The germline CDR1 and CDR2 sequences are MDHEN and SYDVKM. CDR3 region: CASSFGVGSGYTF. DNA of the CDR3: TGTGCCAGCAGTTTTGGGGTAGGGAGTGGCTACACCTTC.

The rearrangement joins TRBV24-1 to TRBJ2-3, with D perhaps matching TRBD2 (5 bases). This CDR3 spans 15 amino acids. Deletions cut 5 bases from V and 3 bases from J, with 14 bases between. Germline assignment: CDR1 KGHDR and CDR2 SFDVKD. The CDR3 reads CATSGELGLTDTQYF. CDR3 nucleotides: TGTGCCACCAGTGGGGAGTTAGGTTTAACAGATACGCAGTATTTT.

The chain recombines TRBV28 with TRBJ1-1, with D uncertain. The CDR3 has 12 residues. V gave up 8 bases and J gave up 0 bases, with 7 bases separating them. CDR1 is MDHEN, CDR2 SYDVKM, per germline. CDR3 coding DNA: TGTGCCAGCTCGACTGTGAACACTGAAGCTTTCTTT. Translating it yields CASSTVNTEAFF.

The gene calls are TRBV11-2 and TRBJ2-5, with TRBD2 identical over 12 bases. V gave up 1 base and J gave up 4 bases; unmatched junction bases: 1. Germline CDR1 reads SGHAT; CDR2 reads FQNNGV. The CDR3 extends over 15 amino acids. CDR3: CASSLVLAGGETQYF. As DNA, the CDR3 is TGTGCCAGCAGCTTAGTACTAGCGGGGGGAGAGACCCAGTACTTC.